What follows are 14 T cell receptor beta chains derived from one specimen sequenced in a study of OX40 agonist ivuxolimab in advanced cancers. Produced via immunoSEQ multiplex PCR; TCRdb's table is partial and in-frame only. The top ten hold around 12% of the sample, which has approximately 35,000 clones, roughly 74% seen once. The sample consisted of CD4+ or CD8+ T cells sorted from blood, taken in a trial of the OX40 agonist ivuxolimab. The receptor set was obtained from an adult with an advanced solid tumor such as melanoma, head and neck, liver or kidney cancer.

This clone was recorded a few times. The chain uses TRBV7-2 and TRBJ2-5; 15 bases fit TRBD2. This CDR3 has 16 residues. The germline V gene encodes CDR1 SGHTA and CDR2 FQGNSA. The trim removed 5 bases at V and 6 bases at J, leaving 7 bases unmatched. The CDR3 DNA sequence: TGTGCCAGCAGCCCCGGGACTAGCGGGGGGCTGAAGACCCAGTACTTC. It is translated as CASSPGTSGGLKTQYF.

The chain carries TRBV28 and TRBJ1-1; D uncertain. The germline gives CDR1 MDHEN, CDR2 SYDVKM. The CDR3 covers 18 residues. Trimming removed 2 bases from V and 3 bases from J, with 22 bases in between. DNA for the CDR3: TGTGCCAGCAGTTTAATGGAGGGAAGGTTGCTAAGGTACACTGAAGCTTTCTTT. Its translation is CASSLMEGRLLRYTEAFF.

This chain uses TRBV6-4 with TRBJ2-5; D perhaps matches TRBD1 (5 bases). CDR1 is MRHNA, CDR2 SNTAGT, per germline. The V and J ends lost 6 bases and 4 bases respectively, with 12 bases between them. The CDR3 sequence is 13 residues long. This CDR3 reads CASSAEGAETQYF. The CDR3 DNA follows: TGTGCCAGCAGCGCCGAAGGGGCAGAGACCCAGTACTTC.

This clone was counted only a few times. V and J are TRBV25-1 and TRBJ2-7; 8 nucleotides match TRBD1. Germline trimming cut 4 bases from V and 4 bases from J; bases unmatched to any gene: 6. The CDR3 length is 14 residues. CDR1 and CDR2 (germline): MGHDK, SYGVNS. CDR3 nucleotides: TGTGCCAGCAGTGGGGTCCAGGGGGCGTACGAGCAGTACTTC. Its protein product is CASSGVQGAYEQYF.

The chain employs TRBV6-5 and TRBJ1-6, with TRBD1 matching 7 bases. CDR3 length equals 14 residues. The V and J ends lost 0 bases and 10 bases, in that order; junction bases with no gene match: 3. Germline CDR1 is MNHEY and CDR2 is SVGAGI. Here the CDR3 DNA reads TGTGCCAGCAGTTACTCGGGGGGACAGTCACCCCTCCACTTT. This sequence encodes CASSYSGGQSPLHF.

The chain employs TRBV19 and TRBJ1-2; weak D call: TRBD1 (6 bases). Germline V gene sequence: CDR1 LNHDA, CDR2 SQIVND (reference sequence). CDR3 length equals 12 residues. V was pared by 7 bases and J by 5 bases, with 11 bases between. CDR3 residues: CASIGGAYGYTF. CDR3 bases: TGTGCCAGTATCGGGGGGGCGTATGGCTACACCTTC.

This clone was counted only a few times. The chain employs TRBV5-5 and TRBJ2-7; D gene ambiguous. CDR3 length equals 12 residues. The germline V and J ends were trimmed by 1 base and 4 bases, with 6 bases remaining between them. In germline, CDR1 is SGHKS, CDR2 YYEKEE (reference sequence). The CDR3 sequence: CASSLYGYEQYV. The CDR3 DNA reads TGTGCCAGCAGCTTGTATGGGTACGAGCAGTACGTC.

In this sample, this clone turned up once. The rearrangement joins TRBV30 to TRBJ2-5; 8 bases map to TRBD1. With 2 bases clipped from V and 4 bases from J, the junction kept 3 bases outside the gene matches. Germline V gene lookup returns CDR1 GTSNPN and CDR2 SVGIG (reference sequence). There are 13 residues in the CDR3. CDR3 protein: CAWSLGQGETQYF. The DNA for the CDR3 is TGTGCCTGGAGTCTCGGACAGGGAGAGACCCAGTACTTC.

V and J are TRBV11-3 and TRBJ2-2, with D perhaps being TRBD1 or TRBD2 (5 bases each). CDR3 length: 15 amino acids. V was trimmed by 7 bases and J by 1 base, leaving 13 bases between them. CDR1 is SGHNT and CDR2 is YENEEA in the germline V gene. Here the CDR3 reads CASKWGKGNTGELFF. The CDR3 bases are TGTGCCAGCAAATGGGGGAAAGGGAACACCGGGGAGCTGTTTTTT.

This chain connects TRBV30 to TRBJ1-6; 7 positions agree with TRBD1. This CDR3 is built from 14 residues. Germline assignment: CDR1 GTSNPN and CDR2 SVGIG (reference sequence). Losses at the gene ends were 0 bases for V and 10 bases for J; bases not matched to a gene: 6. The CDR3 region has the DNA TGTGCCTGGAGTGTACAGGGGAGGGGATCACCCCTCCACTTT. It codes for CAWSVQGRGSPLHF.

This clone was recorded a few times. The V and J genes are TRBV19 and TRBJ1-2, with TRBD1 as a possible D gene (5 bases). CDR1 and CDR2 from the germline V gene are LNHDA and SQIVND (reference sequence). V dropped 9 bases and J dropped 4 bases, with 15 bases sitting between them. The CDR3 runs 13 residues. CDR3 nucleotides: TGTGCCAGCAAGACGAGGGGCGCCTATGGCTACACCTTC. Its protein product is CASKTRGAYGYTF.

The chain uses TRBV2 and TRBJ1-4; D remains ambiguous. This CDR3 spans 14 amino acids. The V and J ends lost 6 bases and 5 bases respectively, with 13 bases between them. In germline, CDR1 is SNHLY, CDR2 FYNNEI. CDR3 sequence (DNA): TGTGCCAGCAGGCCCAGTCCCAGCAATGAAAAACTGTTTTTT. Its protein product is CASRPSPSNEKLFF.

This chain links TRBV7-3 with TRBJ2-1; TRBD2 matches 9 bases. The CDR3 is 15 residues long. The V gene's germline CDR1 is SGHTA and CDR2 FQGTGA. V was pared by 5 bases and J by 7 bases, with 9 bases of the junction left unmatched. The CDR3: CASSPWTSARNEQFF. CDR3 DNA sequence: TGTGCCAGCAGCCCCTGGACTAGCGCGAGGAATGAGCAGTTCTTC.

The J gene is TRBJ2-7, the V gene TRBV9, with TRBD2 as a possible D gene (6 bases). Trimming left V 3 bases short and J 5 bases short, with 21 bases between. Germline CDR1 is SGDLS and CDR2 is YYNGEE. This CDR3 region has 16 residues. The CDR3, as DNA: TGTGCCAGCAGCGCAAGTTTTGGACGGAGGGATAACGAGCAGTACTTC. It specifies CASSASFGRRDNEQYF.